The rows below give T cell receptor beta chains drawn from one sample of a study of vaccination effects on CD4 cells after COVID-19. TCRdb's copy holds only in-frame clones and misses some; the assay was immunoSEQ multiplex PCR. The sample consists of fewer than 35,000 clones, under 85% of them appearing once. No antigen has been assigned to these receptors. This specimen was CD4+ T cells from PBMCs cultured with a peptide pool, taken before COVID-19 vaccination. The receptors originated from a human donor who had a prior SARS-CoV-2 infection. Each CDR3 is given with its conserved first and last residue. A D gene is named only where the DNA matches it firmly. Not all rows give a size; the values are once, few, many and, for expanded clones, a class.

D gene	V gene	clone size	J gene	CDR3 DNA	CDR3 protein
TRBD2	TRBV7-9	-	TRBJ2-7	TGTGCCAGCAGCTTACGAGCGGGAGTTCATGAGCAGTACTTC	CASSLRAGVHEQYF
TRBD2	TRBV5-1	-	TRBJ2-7	TGCGCCAGCAGCCCAGCGGGGGGTTACTCCTACGAGCAGTACTTC	CASSPAGGYSYEQYF
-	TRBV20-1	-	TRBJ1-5	TGCAGTGCTAGTACTCCGTGGGGTAATCAGCCCCAGCATTTT	CSASTPWGNQPQHF
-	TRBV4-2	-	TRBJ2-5	TGTGCCAGCAGCCAAGATCTAGGGGGAAGTGGGGAGACCCAGTACTTC	CASSQDLGGSGETQYF
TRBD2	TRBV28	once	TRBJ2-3	TGTGCCAGCAGCCCTCCTAGCGGAAGCACAGATACGCAGTATTTT	CASSPPSGSTDTQYF
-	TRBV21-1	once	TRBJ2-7	TGTGCCAGCAGCACTCCGGGACAGACCTCCTACGAGCAGTACTTC	CASSTPGQTSYEQYF
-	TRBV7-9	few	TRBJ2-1	TGTGCCAGCCAGGACCGGACGAATGAGCAGTTCTTC	CASQDRTNEQFF
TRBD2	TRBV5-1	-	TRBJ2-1	TGCGCCAGCAGCTTGAAGGGAAGCGGGATGGGTGAGCAGTTCTTC	CASSLKGSGMGEQFF
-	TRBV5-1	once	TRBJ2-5	TGCGCCAGCAGCGGTGAAGGGGAGACCCAGTACTTC	CASSGEGETQYF
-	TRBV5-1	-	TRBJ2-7	TGCGCCAGCAGCCGAGGTGGGGAGGGGGCCCACGAGCAGTACTTC	CASSRGGEGAHEQYF
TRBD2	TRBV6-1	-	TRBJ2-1	TGTGCCAGCAGTGGGACTAGCGGGGGGAGCTCCTACAATGAGCAGTTCTTC	CASSGTSGGSSYNEQFF
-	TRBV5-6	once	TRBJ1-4	TGTGCCAGCAGCCCGGACTTCCCGGGCGGCCCTAATGAAAAACTGTTTTTT	CASSPDFPGGPNEKLFF
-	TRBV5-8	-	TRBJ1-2	TGTGCCAGCAGCTTCGACGTCAGAAGCTATGGCTACACCTTC	CASSFDVRSYGYTF
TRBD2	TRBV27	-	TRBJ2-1	TGTGCCAGCAGTTACGATAGCGGGAGTCCATCCTACAATGAGCAGTTCTTC	CASSYDSGSPSYNEQFF
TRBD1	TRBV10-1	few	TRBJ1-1	TGCGCCAGCAGTGCTGGGGACAGCTTCCCTTATGAAGCTTTCTTT	CASSAGDSFPYEAFF
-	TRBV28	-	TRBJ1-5	TGTGCCAGCAGTTCACAGGGCCAGCCCCAGCATTTT	CASSSQGQPQHF
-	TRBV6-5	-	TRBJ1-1	TGTGCCAGCAGTCCGACAGATAACACTGAAGCTTTCTTT	CASSPTDNTEAFF
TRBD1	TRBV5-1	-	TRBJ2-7	TGCGCCAGTTCCTACTCGGGACAGGGGCGAGAGCAGTACTTC	CASSYSGQGREQYF
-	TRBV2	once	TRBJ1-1	TGTGCCAGCAGTGCACGACCGGGACACACCCTGAACACTGAAGCTTTCTTT	CASSARPGHTLNTEAFF
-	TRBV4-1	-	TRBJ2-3	TGCGCCAGCAGCCTCCGACAGGTGGAGACGACAGATACGCAGTATTTT	CASSLRQVETTDTQYF
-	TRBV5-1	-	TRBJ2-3	TGCGCCAGCAGCTTGGTCACAGGGTATACAGATACGCAGTATTTT	CASSLVTGYTDTQYF
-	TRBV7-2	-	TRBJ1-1	TGTGCCAGCAGCTTATATCCCCAGATGAACACTGAAGCTTTCTTT	CASSLYPQMNTEAFF
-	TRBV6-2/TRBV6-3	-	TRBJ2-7	TGTGCCAGCAGTTACTCGATGCGGGGCGAGCAGTACTTC	CASSYSMRGEQYF
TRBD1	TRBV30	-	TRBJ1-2	TGTGCCTGGAGCCCAGGGGGAGGCTACACCTTC	CAWSPGGGYTF
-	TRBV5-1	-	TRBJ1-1	TGCGCCAGCAGCGTGTACAGGGCGTCGGACACTGAAGCTTTCTTT	CASSVYRASDTEAFF
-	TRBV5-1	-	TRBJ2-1	TGCGCCAGCAGCCTGGGGCAAATTCACAATGAGCAGTTCTTC	CASSLGQIHNEQFF
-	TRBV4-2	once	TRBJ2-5	TGTGCCAGCGGGACAAGAGAGACCCAGTACTTC	CASGTRETQYF
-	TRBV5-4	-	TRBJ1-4	TGTGCCAGCACCATGTGGGGGGCCGATGAAAAACTGTTTTTT	CASTMWGADEKLFF
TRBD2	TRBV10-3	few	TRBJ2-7	TGTGCCATCAGTGGTGGGACTAGCGGGAGGTACGAGCAGTACTTC	CAISGGTSGRYEQYF
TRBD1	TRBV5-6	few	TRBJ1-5	TGTGCCAGCAGTTGGGGACAGGGCCTCAATCAGCCCCAGCATTTT	CASSWGQGLNQPQHF
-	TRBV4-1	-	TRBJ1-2	TGCGCCAGCAGCCAAGGGCAGAATCAAAACTATGGCTACACCTTC	CASSQGQNQNYGYTF
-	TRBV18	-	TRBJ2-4	TGTGCCAGCTCGCCGACAGCTTTAGGCGGACCAATTCAGTACTTC	CASSPTALGGPIQYF
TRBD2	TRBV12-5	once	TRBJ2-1	TGTGCTAGTGGTCCGCGGACTAGCGGGAATGAGCAGTTCTTC	CASGPRTSGNEQFF
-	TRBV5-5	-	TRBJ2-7	TGTGCCAGCAGCTTGGGGGCAGGGGCCTACGAGCAGTACTTC	CASSLGAGAYEQYF
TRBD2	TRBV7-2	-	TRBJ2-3	TGTGCCAGCAGCTCATGGGGACTAGGCCCAGATACGCAGTATTTT	CASSSWGLGPDTQYF
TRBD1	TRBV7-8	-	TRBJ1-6	TGTGCCAGCAGCTCGGGACAGTTAAGGGGTCCCCTCCACTTT	CASSSGQLRGPLHF
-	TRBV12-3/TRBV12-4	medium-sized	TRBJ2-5	TGTGCCAGCAGGCACGGAAAGACCCAGTACTTC	CASRHGKTQYF
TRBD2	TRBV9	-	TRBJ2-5	TGTGCCAGCAGCGTAGACCCTAGCGGGCAAGAGACCCAGTACTTC	CASSVDPSGQETQYF
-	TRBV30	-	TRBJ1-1	TGTGCCTGGAGTCGGGCTTTCCGGGGAGGACGGAACACTGAAGCTTTCTTT	CAWSRAFRGGRNTEAFF
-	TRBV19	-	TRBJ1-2	TGTGCCACCCAGACTGATACCTATGGCTACACCTTC	CATQTDTYGYTF
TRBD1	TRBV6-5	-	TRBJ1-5	TGTGCCAGCAGTCGACAGGGGGTTGGCAATCAGCCCCAGCATTTT	CASSRQGVGNQPQHF
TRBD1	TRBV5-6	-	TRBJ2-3	TGTGCCAGCAGCTTGAGGGGGCCGGCAGATACGCAGTATTTT	CASSLRGPADTQYF
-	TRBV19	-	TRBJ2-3	TGTGCCAGTAGCATTCGTTCGGGGCAAGATACGCAGTATTTT	CASSIRSGQDTQYF
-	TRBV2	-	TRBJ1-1	TGTGCCAGCACCCAACAGGGGAACACTGAAGCTTTCTTT	CASTQQGNTEAFF
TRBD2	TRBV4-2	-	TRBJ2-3	TGTGCCAGCAGCCTCAACAGCGGGGCGAGCACAGATACGCAGTATTTT	CASSLNSGASTDTQYF
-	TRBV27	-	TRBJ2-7	-	CASSSSRGGAAPYNEQYF